Each of the 29 T cell receptor beta chains below was sequenced from the same sample in a study of cytotoxic CD8 clonotypes in ibrutinib-treated CLL. Here immunoSEQ multiplex PCR was the method, and the copy in TCRdb shows in-frame clones only, minus some. The data hold under 200,000 clones, with approximately 84% observed a single time. Sequencing was performed on PBMCs, taken after 24 months of ibrutinib treatment. These receptors were obtained from a human donor with chronic lymphocytic leukemia.

The rearrangement uses TRBV7-2 and TRBJ2-7, with 9 bases aligning to TRBD2. V lost 5 bases, J lost 2 bases, and 7 bases stayed unmatched. This CDR3 is 15 amino acids long. Germline V lookup: CDR1 SGHTA, CDR2 FQGNSA. The CDR3 loop reads CASSMGLAFTYEQYF. CDR3 sequence (DNA): TGTGCCAGCAGCATGGGACTAGCATTCACCTACGAGCAGTACTTC.

The CDR3 protein is CASSLGFNYGYTF. CDR3 bases: TGTGCCAGCAGCCTGGGCTTCAACTATGGCTACACCTTC. The chain employs TRBV28 and TRBJ1-2; D ambiguous. V dropped 6 bases and J dropped 2 bases, with 10 bases sitting between them. This CDR3 has 13 residues. Germline assignment: CDR1 MDHEN and CDR2 SYDVKM.

V usage is TRBV6-6 and J usage is TRBJ2-1, with a tentative D call TRBD2 (5 bases). Germline-derived CDR1 and CDR2 are MNHNY and SVGAGI (reference sequence). The CDR3 contains 15 residues. V dropped 3 bases and J dropped 4 bases, with 13 bases sitting between them. The CDR3 bases are TGTGCCAGCAGTTATTACTCCGGGATATACAATGAGCAGTTCTTC. This translates into CASSYYSGIYNEQFF.

The chain recombines TRBV28 with TRBJ1-3; no clear D gene. Germline V gene lookup returns CDR1 MDHEN and CDR2 SYDVKM. Trimming took off 3 bases at V and 4 bases at J, with 13 bases between the two ends. This CDR3 comprises 15 residues. The CDR3 DNA follows: TGTGCCAGCAGTTTTGTGAGGACGTCCGGAAACACCATATATTTT. Translated, it gives CASSFVRTSGNTIYF.

The chain links TRBV27 to TRBJ2-1; D is ambiguous. CDR3 length equals 13 residues. V gave up 8 bases and J gave up 4 bases, with 12 bases separating them. In germline, CDR1 is MNHEY, CDR2 SMNVEV (reference sequence). The CDR3 DNA reads TGTGCCAGCTCGGTAACCGTGTACAATGAGCAGTTCTTC. Translated: CASSVTVYNEQFF.

This clone was counted only a few times. The chain has TRBV28 and TRBJ1-4; maybe TRBD1 (5 bases). Trimming shortened V by 5 bases and J by 7 bases, and 17 bases separated the two germline ends. This CDR3 is built from 15 residues. The V gene's germline CDR1 is MDHEN and CDR2 SYDVKM. CDR3 sequence reads: CASSVGVLIREKLFF. Written as DNA, the CDR3 is TGTGCCAGCAGTGTGGGGGTGCTAATCCGTGAAAAACTGTTTTTT. Full variable domain (outside the CDR3, taken from reference TRBV28 and TRBJ1-4): DVKVTQSSRYLVKRTGEKVFLECVQDMDHENMFWYRQDPGLGLRLIYFSYDVKMKEKGDIPEGYSVSREKKERFSLILESASTNQTSMYLCASSVGVLIREKLFFGSGTQLSVL.

The chain combines TRBV7-3 with TRBJ1-1; D unclear. The germline V and J ends were trimmed by 1 base and 4 bases, with 10 bases remaining between them. Germline CDR1 and CDR2: SGHTA and FQGTGA. The CDR3 length is 14 residues. CDR3 region: CASSLKGGGTEAFF. Here the CDR3 DNA reads TGTGCCAGCAGCTTAAAGGGAGGCGGCACTGAAGCTTTCTTT.

The gene calls are TRBV15 and TRBJ1-1; D ambiguous. This CDR3 is 13 amino acids long. The germline CDR1 and CDR2 sequences are LNHNV and YYDKDF (reference sequence). V was trimmed by 5 bases and J by 0 bases, leaving 7 bases between them. The CDR3 protein is CATSGQMNTEAFF. The CDR3 DNA follows: TGTGCCACCAGCGGGCAGATGAACACTGAAGCTTTCTTT.

The genes are TRBV6-5 and TRBJ1-1, with TRBD1 identical over 7 bases. CDR1 MNHEY and CDR2 SVGAGI come from the germline V gene. The CDR3 is 14 amino acids. Trimming removed 5 bases from V and 0 bases from J; junction bases left unmatched: 3. The CDR3 spells CASSRGQLNTEAFF. As DNA, the CDR3 is TGTGCCAGCAGTCGGGGACAGCTGAACACTGAAGCTTTCTTT.

V and J are TRBV18 and TRBJ2-5; no clear D gene. V was pared by 4 bases and J by 5 bases, with 20 bases between. Germline V gene sequence: CDR1 KGHSH, CDR2 LQKENI. The CDR3 has 16 residues. As DNA, the CDR3 is TGTGCCAGCTCACAAAACGACAACCCAAGTAAGGAGACCCAGTACTTC. Residues: CASSQNDNPSKETQYF.

The CDR3 DNA reads TGTGCCAGCAGTGGTCTAGCGGTTGAGGGTTCCGGTGAGCAGTTCTTC. The encoded protein is CASSGLAVEGSGEQFF. V gene TRBV6-1 combines with J gene TRBJ2-1; 7 positions agree with TRBD2. V lost 4 bases, J lost 9 bases, and 15 bases stayed unmatched. Per the germline V gene, CDR1 is MNHNS and CDR2 is SASEGT. The CDR3 is 16 residues long.

This chain links TRBV6-1 with TRBJ2-1, with TRBD2 identical over 11 bases. Unmatched junction bases numbered 5, after V lost 4 bases and J lost 6 bases. Per the germline V gene, CDR1 is MNHNS and CDR2 is SASEGT. This CDR3 contains 15 residues. CDR3 bases: TGTGCCAGCAGTGTACTAGCGGGGGATGGCAATGAGCAGTTCTTC. Its protein is CASSVLAGDGNEQFF.

The rearrangement joins TRBV4-1 to TRBJ2-7; D is uncertain. The CDR3 spans 15 residues. V was clipped by 0 bases and J by 3 bases, with 12 bases between them. In germline, CDR1 is MGHRA, CDR2 YSYEKL. CDR3 DNA sequence: TGCGCCAGCAGCCAAGATACGACGGGTTTCTACGAGCAGTACTTC. This translates into CASSQDTTGFYEQYF.

The rearrangement joins TRBV7-2 to TRBJ1-2; D unclear. CDR3 length: 14 residues. Germline assignment: CDR1 SGHTA and CDR2 FQGNSA. Between the trimmed V and J ends, which lost 0 bases and 0 bases, there was a span of 5 bases. The CDR3 spells CASSLASTNYGYTF. The CDR3 DNA reads as TGTGCCAGCAGCTTAGCGTCCACTAACTATGGCTACACCTTC.

Of note for this clone: Other DNA sequences within the sample encode an identical CDR3. This chain links TRBV6-5 with TRBJ1-2, with 7 bases matching TRBD1. V lost 6 bases to trimming and J lost 8 bases; unmatched junction nucleotides: 9. The CDR3 length is 13 residues. Germline CDR1 is MNHEY and CDR2 is SVGAGI. DNA of the CDR3: TGTGCCAGCAGCTACGACAGGGTTCGCGGCTACACCTTC. Protein: CASSYDRVRGYTF.

The genes are TRBV9 and TRBJ1-5; 8 nucleotides match TRBD1. V lost 3 bases, J lost 6 bases, and 11 bases stayed unmatched. This CDR3 region has 16 residues. Per the germline V gene, CDR1 is SGDLS and CDR2 is YYNGEE. CDR3 amino acids: CASSAEGRGPGQPQHF. CDR3 sequence (DNA): TGTGCCAGCAGCGCAGAGGGCAGGGGGCCTGGTCAGCCCCAGCATTTT.

The chain joins TRBV5-1 to TRBJ2-7, with TRBD1 matching over 9 bases. The CDR3 contains 13 residues. CDR1 SGHRS and CDR2 YFSETQ come from the germline V gene. V lost 4 bases to trimming and J lost 6 bases; unmatched junction nucleotides: 5. The CDR3 coding sequence is TGCGCCAGCAGCCCCATGGGACAGGGCGAGCAGTACTTC. This encodes CASSPMGQGEQYF.

The rearrangement joins TRBV6-1 to TRBJ1-1, with D possibly being TRBD1 (5 bases). The V end lost 7 bases, the J end lost 5 bases, and 17 bases lay between the germline ends. The CDR3 sequence is 14 residues long. Germline CDR1 and CDR2: MNHNS and SASEGT. CDR3 loop: CASISQGKGTEAFF. Here the CDR3 DNA reads TGTGCCAGCATTTCGCAGGGAAAAGGGACTGAAGCTTTCTTT.

CDR3 sequence (DNA): TGTGCCAGCAGCTTAGTTACGACCGTGAACACTGAAGCTTTCTTT. Residues: CASSLVTTVNTEAFF. V usage is TRBV7-9 and J usage is TRBJ1-1; D is unclear. The CDR3 loop spans 15 amino acids. CDR1 is SEHNR, CDR2 FQNEAQ, per germline (reference sequence). V lost 1 base and J lost 0, with 9 bases in between.

The V call is TRBV30, the J call TRBJ2-3, with a possible D match to TRBD1 (5 bases). CDR1 and CDR2 (germline): GTSNPN, SVGIG (reference sequence). The CDR3 is 12 residues long. V was cut by 4 bases and J by 5 bases, with 10 bases left in between. CDR3 DNA: TGTGCCTGGACCAGGGTAGGAGATACGCAGTATTTT. As protein: CAWTRVGDTQYF.

This clone has a single count. The CDR3 DNA reads TGTGCCAGCTCGTCCGGGACAGGGCGCGAGCAGTACTTC. It yields the protein CASSSGTGREQYF. The V gene is TRBV18, the J gene TRBJ2-7; 9 positions agree with TRBD1. V lost 6 bases to trimming and J lost 6 bases; unmatched junction nucleotides: 6. The CDR3 sequence is 13 residues long. The germline CDR1 and CDR2 sequences are KGHSH and LQKENI.

The table lists this clone with a count of one. The genes are TRBV15 and TRBJ1-5, with a weak D call TRBD1 (6 bases). CDR1 and CDR2 from the germline V gene are LNHNV and YYDKDF (reference sequence). V was clipped by 6 bases and J by 1 base, with 16 bases between them. This CDR3 spans 16 amino acids. CDR3 nucleotides: TGTGCCACCAGTAATGGGGGGCTTGGGAGCAATCAGCCCCAGCATTTT. Protein: CATSNGGLGSNQPQHF. Complete variable domain (other parts from reference TRBV15 and TRBJ1-5): DAMVIQNPRYQVTQFGKPVTLSCSQTLNHNVMYWYQQKSSQAPKLLFHYYDKDFNNEADTPDNFQSRRPNTSFCFLDIRSPGLGDTAMYLCATSNGGLGSNQPQHFGDGTRLSIL.

The rearrangement uses TRBV7-3 and TRBJ1-1, with TRBD1 matching 8 bases. Germline V gene sequence: CDR1 SGHTA, CDR2 FQGTGA. The CDR3 runs 15 residues. J gave up 4 bases and V 2 bases, and 6 bases lay outside the gene matches. Here the CDR3 DNA reads TGTGCCAGCAGCTTACAAGGACAGGGACTCACTGAAGCTTTCTTT. Translated: CASSLQGQGLTEAFF. Full variable domain (rest looked up from reference TRBV7-3 and TRBJ1-1): GAGVSQTPSNKVTEKGKYVELRCDPISGHTALYWYRQSLGQGPEFLIYFQGTGAADDSGLPNDRFFAVRPEGSVSTLKIQRTERGDSAVYLCASSLQGQGLTEAFFGQGTRLTVV.

This CDR3 is CASSPPSPYEQYF. The CDR3 DNA reads TGTGCCAGCAGTCCACCTTCGCCCTACGAGCAGTACTTC. This chain joins TRBV7-2 and TRBJ2-7; D unclear. Germline CDR1 is SGHTA and CDR2 is FQGNSA. The CDR3 runs 13 residues. Trimming removed 6 bases at V and 2 bases at J, with 11 bases between. Combining the CDR3 with reference TRBV7-2 and TRBJ2-7 gives the whole variable domain GAGVSQSPSNKVTEKGKDVELRCDPISGHTALYWYRQSLGQGLEFLIYFQGNSAPDKSGLPSDRFSAERTGGSVSTLTIQRTQQEDSAVYLCASSPPSPYEQYFGPGTRLTVT.

A few counts support this clone. The chain is built from TRBV6-1 and TRBJ2-4; D gene uncertain. The CDR3 has 13 residues. The germline gives CDR1 MNHNS, CDR2 SASEGT. V was shortened by 7 bases and J by 12 bases, with 19 bases between the two germline ends. CDR3 loop: CASTPREWQNQYF. Here the CDR3 DNA reads TGTGCCAGCACCCCCCGCGAATGGCAGAATCAGTACTTC.

The CDR3 loop reads CASSPSRDSPAGYGYTF. The CDR3 coding sequence is TGTGCCAGCTCCCCATCCAGGGACTCCCCCGCCGGCTATGGCTACACCTTC. The chain couples TRBV18 to TRBJ1-2; D is possibly TRBD1 (5 bases). The germline CDR1 and CDR2 sequences are KGHSH and LQKENI. The CDR3 has 17 residues. The V end lost 6 bases, the J end lost 4 bases, and 24 bases lay between the germline ends.

V and J are TRBV29-1 and TRBJ1-1; D ambiguous. The length of the CDR3 is 13 residues. The V end lost 4 bases, the J end lost 3 bases, and 12 bases lay between the germline ends. The germline gives CDR1 SQVTM, CDR2 ANQGSEA. The CDR3 coding sequence is TGCAGCGTTGGAAGGAGTGGGGACACTGAAGCTTTCTTT. Encoded protein: CSVGRSGDTEAFF.

This clone came up once. The J gene is TRBJ2-7, the V gene TRBV6-5; D ambiguous. Germline values: CDR1 MNHEY, CDR2 SVGAGI. V was clipped by 6 bases and J by 7 bases, with 10 bases between them. This CDR3 is built from 11 residues. CDR3 coding DNA: TGTGCCAGCAGCCCGGGTTGGGAGCAGTACTTC. Encoded protein: CASSPGWEQYF.

CDR3 loop: CASSQDILAGGQTYEQYF. The CDR3, as DNA: TGCGCCAGCAGCCAAGATATCCTAGCGGGGGGACAGACCTACGAGCAGTACTTC. V is TRBV4-1 and J is TRBJ2-7; TRBD2 aligns across 11 bases. Germline CDR1 and CDR2: MGHRA and YSYEKL. J was trimmed by 2 bases and V by 0 bases; bases with no gene match: 9. The CDR3 has 18 amino acids.